One T cell receptor (beta chain) is described in this entry. Germline V gives CDR1 SGHDT, CDR2 YYEEEE. The CDR3 contains 15 residues. Trimming stripped 0 bases from V and 7 bases from J, with 11 bases between. As originally analysed: The assay estimated nucleated cells by amplifying reference gene primers. The method was immunoSEQ multiplex PCR; TCRdb's version includes in-frame clones alone and lacks a portion of them. Clonal size and the V and J genes are those of that table, whereas D and trimming came from the DNA. The sample lists roughly 73,000 clones; around 78% were seen once. This record comes from a study of blood T cell repertoires in COVID-19. About the research overall: Samples of COVID-19 (acute and convalescent) were obtained from the United States, Italy and Spain. PBMCs, B-cell-depleted T cells, or T cells were the source of the cDNA or gDNA that made up the material.

This rearrangement joins TRBV5-6 to TRBJ1-6; D remains unclear. Sequenced: peripheral blood. The sequence was collected from a human donor in a cohort sampled during active COVID-19. In nucleotides, the CDR3 is TGTGCCAGCAGCTTGGGAGGGCGGGAAAATTCACCCCTCCACTTT. Its protein product is CASSLGGRENSPLHF.